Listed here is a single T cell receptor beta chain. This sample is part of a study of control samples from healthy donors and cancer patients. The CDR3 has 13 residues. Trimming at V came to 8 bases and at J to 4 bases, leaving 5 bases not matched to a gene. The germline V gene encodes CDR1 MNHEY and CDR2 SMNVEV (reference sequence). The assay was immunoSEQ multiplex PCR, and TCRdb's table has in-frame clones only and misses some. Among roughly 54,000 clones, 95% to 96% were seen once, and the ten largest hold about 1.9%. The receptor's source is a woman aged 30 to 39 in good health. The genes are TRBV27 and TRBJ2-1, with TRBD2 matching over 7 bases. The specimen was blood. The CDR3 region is CASEGRDYNEQFF. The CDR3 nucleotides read TGTGCCAGCGAGGGGAGGGATTACAATGAGCAGTTCTTC.